These 11 T cell receptor gamma chains came from one sample sequenced in a study of human gamma delta and Vdelta1 T cells. TCRdb reprocessed the PCR reads through CATT. The table shows over 7,500 gamma-chain clones, with around 50% occurring only once. Antigens of these TCRs are unknown. The material sequenced was Vdelta1 gamma-delta T cells from blood grown in culture (DOT cells). These TCRs come from a human donor in good health.

This chain uses TRGV10 with TRGJP1. TRGV10 belongs to the ORF category, with a function that is uncertain. The CDR3 is 13 amino acids. V lost 8 bases to trimming and J lost 5 bases; unmatched junction nucleotides: 6. The chain's CDR3 is CAAWDSTGWFKIF. CDR3 nucleotides: TGTGCTGCGTGGGATTCAACTGGTTGGTTCAAGATATTT.

This clone was seen only a few times. The chain links TRGV10 to TRGJ1 or TRGJ2. TRGV10 has ORF status, its function being uncertain. V shed 8 bases and J 3 bases; nucleotides not matched to a gene: 17. CDR3 size: 16 residues. The CDR3 DNA is TGTGCTGCGTGGGATTATAAACCCCCTTCTTATTATAAGAAACTCTTT. Translating gives CAAWDYKPPSYYKKLF.

This chain joins TRGV9 and TRGJ1 or TRGJ2. In germline, CDR1 is GITISATS, CDR2 ISYDGTV (reference sequence). The ends lost 2 bases at V and 6 bases at J; junction bases unmatched: 10. This CDR3 is built from 14 residues. CDR3 protein: CALWEANIPYKKLF. The CDR3 coding sequence is TGTGCCTTGTGGGAGGCCAACATCCCTTATAAGAAACTCTTT.

The table lists this clone with a few counts. The chain carries TRGV5 and TRGJ1 or TRGJ2. CDR1 VINAFY and CDR2 YDVSNSKD come from the germline V gene. Trimming at V came to 8 bases and at J to 12 bases, leaving 10 bases not matched to a gene. The CDR3 loop spans 10 amino acids. The CDR3 is CATFFPRKLF. CDR3 nucleotides: TGTGCCACCTTTTTTCCACGGAAACTCTTT.

This clone was seen a few times. J is TRGJ1 or TRGJ2 and V is TRGV5. Germline loops: CDR1 VINAFY, CDR2 YDVSNSKD. With V trimmed by 3 bases and J by 8 bases, 7 bases remained unmatched. The CDR3 extends over 12 amino acids. The CDR3 spells CATWDGTHKKLF. Here the CDR3 DNA reads TGTGCCACCTGGGACGGCACCCATAAGAAACTCTTT.

This clone has more than one count but fewer than ten. The J gene is TRGJ1 or TRGJ2, the V gene TRGV8. The junction had 4 bases not matched to a gene; V was cut back by 5 bases and J by 3 bases. The CDR3 totals 12 residues. Germline CDR1 VENAVY, CDR2 YDSYNSRV. This CDR3 reads CATWVIYYKKLF. The DNA of the CDR3 is TGTGCCACCTGGGTTATTTATTATAAGAAACTCTTT.

This clone is deemed medium-sized. The chain couples TRGV3 to TRGJ1 or TRGJ2. Germline lookup yields CDR1 VTNTFY and CDR2 YDVSTARD (reference sequence). The CDR3 has 11 amino acids. Trimming cost V 0 bases and J 11 bases; bases outside gene matches: 4. DNA of the CDR3: TGTGCCACCTGGGACAGGCGGGAGAAACTCTTT. Protein product: CATWDRREKLF.

The chain carries TRGV3 and TRGJP1. The CDR3 spans 16 residues. V gave up 3 bases and J gave up 0 bases; unmatched junction bases: 7. CDR1 and CDR2 (germline): VTNTFY, YDVSTARD (reference sequence). The CDR3 DNA follows: TGTGCCACCTGGGACGGAACCTATACCACTGGTTGGTTCAAGATATTT. This sequence encodes CATWDGTYTTGWFKIF.

The rearrangement joins TRGV9 to TRGJ1 or TRGJ2. The germline gives CDR1 GITISATS, CDR2 ISYDGTV (reference sequence). Trimming at V came to 4 bases and at J to 6 bases, leaving 9 bases not matched to a gene. This CDR3 contains 13 residues. The CDR3 DNA follows: TGTGCCTTGTGGGATATACGCATTTATAAGAAACTCTTT. It translates to CALWDIRIYKKLF.

The V gene is TRGV9, the J gene TRGJ1 or TRGJ2. Germline CDR1 is GITISATS and CDR2 is ISYDGTV (reference sequence). This CDR3 is 15 amino acids long. The V gene end was trimmed by 2 bases and the J gene end by 0 bases; junction bases not matched to a gene: 7. The CDR3 loop reads CALWEARPNYYKKLF. The CDR3 DNA sequence: TGTGCCTTGTGGGAGGCGAGACCGAATTATTATAAGAAACTCTTT.

This clone was picked up a small number of times. This chain links TRGV2 with TRGJP2. Germline CDR1 EGSNGY, CDR2 YDSYNSKV. After removal of 0 bases from V and 7 bases from J, the junction contained 2 bases not matched to a gene. CDR3 length: 13 amino acids. The CDR3 DNA reads as TGTGCCACCTGGGACGGGCTTGATTGGATCAAGACGTTT. It specifies CATWDGLDWIKTF.